This is a list of T cell receptor beta chains from one sample in a study of blood T cell repertoires in COVID-19. The protocol was immunoSEQ multiplex PCR, while the TCRdb copy is restricted to in-frame clones and leaves out a portion. The table has 250,000 to 350,000 clones, around 90% seen once. The sequenced sample consisted of peripheral blood. These receptor sequences come from a woman in her thirties or forties who had recovered from COVID-19. Both conserved end residues are trimmed from each CDR3. Each record gives: D gene, V gene, J gene, clone size, CDR3 protein. The D gene is left open where the match is weak. Expanded clones are given a class, and other clones once, few, many or no size at all.

D: NA; V: TRBV11-2; J: TRBJ1-3; size: NA; CDR3: ASSLQDSGNTIY
D: NA; V: TRBV18; J: TRBJ2-4; size: NA; CDR3: ASSHGGAKNIQY
D: TRBD2; V: TRBV29-1; J: TRBJ2-3; size: NA; CDR3: SEISGSADTQY
D: NA; V: TRBV28; J: TRBJ2-7; size: NA; CDR3: ASSLVPDSTYEQY
D: NA; V: TRBV5-1; J: TRBJ2-7; size: NA; CDR3: ASSLATTSEQY
D: NA; V: TRBV11-2; J: TRBJ2-5; size: NA; CDR3: ASSLDLTGGAETQY
D: NA; V: TRBV11-3; J: TRBJ2-3; size: NA; CDR3: ASSLAGVSTDTQY
D: TRBD2; V: TRBV4-1; J: TRBJ2-1; size: NA; CDR3: ASSKLAGGFGEQF
D: NA; V: TRBV9; J: TRBJ1-1; size: once; CDR3: ASSRAQGTEAF
D: NA; V: TRBV2; J: TRBJ2-7; size: once; CDR3: ASNGVSYEQY
D: NA; V: TRBV29-1; J: TRBJ2-2; size: NA; CDR3: SVGDQGRDTGELF
D: TRBD1; V: TRBV27; J: TRBJ1-1; size: NA; CDR3: ASSSTPNQGAGAF
D: NA; V: TRBV30; J: TRBJ2-7; size: NA; CDR3: AWGRDNSYEQY
D: NA; V: TRBV18; J: TRBJ2-3; size: NA; CDR3: ASSAPGSSTDTQY
D: TRBD1; V: TRBV6-5; J: TRBJ1-4; size: NA; CDR3: ASSPRTGRGEKLF
D: NA; V: TRBV6-4; J: TRBJ2-2; size: NA; CDR3: ASSDGPTSNTGELF
D: TRBD2; V: TRBV9; J: TRBJ2-5; size: NA; CDR3: ASSVGAIAGSVEETQY
D: TRBD2; V: TRBV5-1; J: TRBJ2-2; size: once; CDR3: ASGLAQSGELF
D: TRBD2; V: TRBV11-2; J: TRBJ2-1; size: NA; CDR3: ASSNTGTSVTEQF
D: NA; V: TRBV2; J: TRBJ1-2; size: NA; CDR3: ASSGGQALFGYT
D: TRBD2; V: TRBV3-1/TRBV3-2; J: TRBJ2-2; size: NA; CDR3: ASSSRTSGWSGELF